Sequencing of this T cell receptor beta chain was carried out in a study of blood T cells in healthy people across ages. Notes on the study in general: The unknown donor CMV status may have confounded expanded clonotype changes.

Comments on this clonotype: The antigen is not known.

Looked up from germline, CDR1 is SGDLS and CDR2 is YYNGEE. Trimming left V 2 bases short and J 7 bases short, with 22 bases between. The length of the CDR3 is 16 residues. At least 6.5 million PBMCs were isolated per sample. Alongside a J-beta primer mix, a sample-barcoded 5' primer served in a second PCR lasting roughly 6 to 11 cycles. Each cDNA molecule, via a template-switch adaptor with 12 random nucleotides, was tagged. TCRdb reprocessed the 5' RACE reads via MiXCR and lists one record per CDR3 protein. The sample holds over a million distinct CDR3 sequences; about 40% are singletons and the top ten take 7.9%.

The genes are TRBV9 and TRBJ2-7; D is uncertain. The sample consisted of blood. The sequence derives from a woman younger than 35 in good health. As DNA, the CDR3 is TGTGCCAGCAGCGTGGATGAGGTGAAATCCTACAATGAGCAGTACTTC. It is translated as CASSVDEVKSYNEQYF. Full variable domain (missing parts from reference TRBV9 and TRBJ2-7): DSGVTQTPKHLITATGQRVTLRCSPRSGDLSVYWYQQSLDQGLQFLIQYYNGEERAKGNILERFSAQQFPDLHSELNLSSLELGDSALYFCASSVDEVKSYNEQYFGPGTRLTVT.